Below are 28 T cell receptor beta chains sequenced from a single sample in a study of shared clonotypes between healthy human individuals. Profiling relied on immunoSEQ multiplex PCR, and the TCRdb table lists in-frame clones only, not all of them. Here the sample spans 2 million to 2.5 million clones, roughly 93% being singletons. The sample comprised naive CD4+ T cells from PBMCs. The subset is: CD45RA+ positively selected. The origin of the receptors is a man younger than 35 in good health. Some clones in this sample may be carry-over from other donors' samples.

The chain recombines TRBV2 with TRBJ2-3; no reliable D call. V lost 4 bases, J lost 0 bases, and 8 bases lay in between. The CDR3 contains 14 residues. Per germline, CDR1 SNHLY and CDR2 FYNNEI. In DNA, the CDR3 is TGTGCCAGCAGTGTAGTTACAAGCACAGATACGCAGTATTTT. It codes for CASSVVTSTDTQYF.

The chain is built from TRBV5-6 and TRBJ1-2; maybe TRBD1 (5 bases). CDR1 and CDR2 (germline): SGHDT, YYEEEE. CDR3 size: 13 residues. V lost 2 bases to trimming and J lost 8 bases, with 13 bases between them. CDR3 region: CASSFEHWGGYTF. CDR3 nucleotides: TGTGCCAGCAGCTTTGAACACTGGGGCGGCTACACCTTC.

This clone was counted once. The CDR3 DNA sequence: TGTGCCAGCAGTTTTGACTACCGCACAGATACGCAGTATTTT. Translation gives CASSFDYRTDTQYF. The gene calls are TRBV6-4 and TRBJ2-3, with D possibly being TRBD2 (5 bases). The V gene lost 5 bases and the J gene lost 1 base, with 10 bases spanning the gap. The CDR3 spans 14 residues. The germline V gene encodes CDR1 MRHNA and CDR2 SNTAGT.

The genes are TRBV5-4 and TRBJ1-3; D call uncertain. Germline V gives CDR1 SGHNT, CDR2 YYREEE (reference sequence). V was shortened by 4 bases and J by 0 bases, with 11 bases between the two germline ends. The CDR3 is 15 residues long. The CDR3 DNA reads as TGTGCCAGCAGCCGGGGTGATTCCTCTGGAAACACCATATATTTT. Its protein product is CASSRGDSSGNTIYF. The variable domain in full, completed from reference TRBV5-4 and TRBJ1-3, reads ETGVTQSPTHLIKTRGQQVTLRCSSQSGHNTVSWYQQALGQGPQFIFQYYREEENGRGNFPPRFSGLQFPNYSSELNVNALELDDSALYLCASSRGDSSGNTIYFGEGSWLTVV.

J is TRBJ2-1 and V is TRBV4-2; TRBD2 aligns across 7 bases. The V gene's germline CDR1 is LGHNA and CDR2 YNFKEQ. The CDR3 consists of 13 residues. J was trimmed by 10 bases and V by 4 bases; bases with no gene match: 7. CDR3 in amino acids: CASSPRAGLEQFF. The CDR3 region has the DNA TGTGCCAGCAGCCCTCGAGCGGGATTGGAGCAGTTCTTC.

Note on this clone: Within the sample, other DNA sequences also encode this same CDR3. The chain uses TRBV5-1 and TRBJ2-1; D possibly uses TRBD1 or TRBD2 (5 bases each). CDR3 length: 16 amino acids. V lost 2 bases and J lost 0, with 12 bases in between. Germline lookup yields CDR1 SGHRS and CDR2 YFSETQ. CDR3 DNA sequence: TGCGCCAGCAGCTTCCGGGACCCGAGCTCCTACAATGAGCAGTTCTTC. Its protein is CASSFRDPSSYNEQFF.

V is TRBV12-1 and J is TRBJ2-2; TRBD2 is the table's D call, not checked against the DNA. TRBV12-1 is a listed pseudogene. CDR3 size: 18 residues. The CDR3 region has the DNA TGTGCCAGTCCTTGGACTAGCGGGAGGGCCGCGAACACCGGGGAGCTGTTTTTT. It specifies CASPWTSGRAANTGELFF.

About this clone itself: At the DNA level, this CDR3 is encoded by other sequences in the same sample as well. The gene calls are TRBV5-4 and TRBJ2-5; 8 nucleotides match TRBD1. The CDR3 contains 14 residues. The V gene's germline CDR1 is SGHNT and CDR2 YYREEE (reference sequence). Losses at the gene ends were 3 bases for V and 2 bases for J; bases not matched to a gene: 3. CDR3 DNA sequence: TGTGCCAGCAGCTCCGGACAGGGACAAGAGACCCAGTACTTC. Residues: CASSSGQGQETQYF.

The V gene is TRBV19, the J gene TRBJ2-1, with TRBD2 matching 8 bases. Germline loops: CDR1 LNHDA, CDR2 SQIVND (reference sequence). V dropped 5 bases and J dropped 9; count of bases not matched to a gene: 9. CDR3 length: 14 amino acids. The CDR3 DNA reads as TGTGCCAGTAGTCCCGCCGGACTAGCACCTGAGCAGTTCTTC. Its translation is CASSPAGLAPEQFF. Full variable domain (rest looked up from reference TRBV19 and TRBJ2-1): DGGITQSPKYLFRKEGQNVTLSCEQNLNHDAMYWYRQDPGQGLRLIYYSQIVNDFQKGDIAEGYSVSREKKESFPLTVTSAQKNPTAFYLCASSPAGLAPEQFFGPGTRLTVL.

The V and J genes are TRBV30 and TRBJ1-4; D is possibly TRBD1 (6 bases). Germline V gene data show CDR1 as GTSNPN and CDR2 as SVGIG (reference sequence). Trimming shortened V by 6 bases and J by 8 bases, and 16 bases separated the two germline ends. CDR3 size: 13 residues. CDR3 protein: CACQQGVGEKLFF. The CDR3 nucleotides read TGTGCCTGCCAACAGGGAGTTGGGGAAAAACTGTTTTTT.

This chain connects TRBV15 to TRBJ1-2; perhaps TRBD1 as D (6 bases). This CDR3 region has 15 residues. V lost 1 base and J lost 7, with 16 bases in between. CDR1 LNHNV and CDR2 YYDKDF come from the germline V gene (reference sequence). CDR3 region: CATSRGSTGWGGYTF. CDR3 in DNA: TGTGCCACCAGCAGAGGGTCAACAGGGTGGGGTGGCTACACCTTC.

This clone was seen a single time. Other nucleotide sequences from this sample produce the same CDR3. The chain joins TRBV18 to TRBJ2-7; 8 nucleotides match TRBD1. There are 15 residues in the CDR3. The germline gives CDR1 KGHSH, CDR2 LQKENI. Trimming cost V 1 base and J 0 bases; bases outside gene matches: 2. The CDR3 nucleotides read TGTGCCAGCTCACCACGGGACAGGAGCTCCTACGAGCAGTACTTC. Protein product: CASSPRDRSSYEQYF. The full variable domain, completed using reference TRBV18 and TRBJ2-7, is NAGVMQNPRHLVRRRGQEARLRCSPMKGHSHVYWYRQLPEEGLKFMVYLQKENIIDESGMPKERFSAEFPKEGPSILRIQQVVRGDSAAYFCASSPRDRSSYEQYFGPGTRLTVT.

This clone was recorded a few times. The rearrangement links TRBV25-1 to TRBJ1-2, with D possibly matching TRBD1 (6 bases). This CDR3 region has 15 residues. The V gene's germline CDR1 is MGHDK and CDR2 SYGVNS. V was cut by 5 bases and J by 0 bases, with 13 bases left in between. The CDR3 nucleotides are TGTGCCAGCAGTCCCCACAGGGCTCCTAACTATGGCTACACCTTC. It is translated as CASSPHRAPNYGYTF.

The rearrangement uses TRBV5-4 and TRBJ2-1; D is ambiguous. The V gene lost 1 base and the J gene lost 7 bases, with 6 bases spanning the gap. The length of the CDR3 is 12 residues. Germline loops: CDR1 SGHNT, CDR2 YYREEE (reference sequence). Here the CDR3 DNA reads TGTGCCAGCAGCTTGAATCATAATGAGCAGTTCTTC. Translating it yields CASSLNHNEQFF.

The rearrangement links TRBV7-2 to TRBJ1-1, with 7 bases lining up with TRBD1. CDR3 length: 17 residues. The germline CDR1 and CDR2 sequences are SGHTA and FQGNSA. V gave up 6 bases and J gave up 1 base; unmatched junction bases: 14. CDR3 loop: CASRMTGTSPPNTEAFF. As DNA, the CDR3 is TGTGCCAGCAGGATGACAGGGACTTCCCCCCCGAACACTGAAGCTTTCTTT.

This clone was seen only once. DNA of the CDR3: TGCGCCAGCAGCTTTCACGTGGGAGGGCCCACAGATACGCAGTATTTT. Translation gives CASSFHVGGPTDTQYF. This chain uses TRBV5-1 with TRBJ2-3; 7 bases fit TRBD2. J lost 2 bases, V lost 2 bases, and 8 bases had no gene match. Per the germline V gene, CDR1 is SGHRS and CDR2 is YFSETQ. CDR3 length: 16 residues.

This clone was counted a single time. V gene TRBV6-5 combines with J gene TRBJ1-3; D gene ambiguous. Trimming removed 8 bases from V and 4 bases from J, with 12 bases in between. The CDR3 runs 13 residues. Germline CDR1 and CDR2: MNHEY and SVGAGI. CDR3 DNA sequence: TGTGCCAGCTCCCCGCCTCGAGGAAACACCATATATTTT. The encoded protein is CASSPPRGNTIYF.

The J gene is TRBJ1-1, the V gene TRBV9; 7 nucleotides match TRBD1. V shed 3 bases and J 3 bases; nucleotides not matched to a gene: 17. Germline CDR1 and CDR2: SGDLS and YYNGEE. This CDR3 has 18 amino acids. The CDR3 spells CASSARPTGTGRDTEAFF. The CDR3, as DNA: TGTGCCAGCAGCGCTCGTCCGACAGGGACCGGCCGGGACACTGAAGCTTTCTTT.

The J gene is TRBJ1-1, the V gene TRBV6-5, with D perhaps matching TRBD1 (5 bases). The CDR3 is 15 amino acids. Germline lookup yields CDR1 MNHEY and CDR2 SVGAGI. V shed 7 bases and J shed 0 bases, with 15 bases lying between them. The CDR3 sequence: CASKFNGALNTEAFF. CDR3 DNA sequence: TGTGCCAGCAAATTCAATGGGGCCTTGAACACTGAAGCTTTCTTT.

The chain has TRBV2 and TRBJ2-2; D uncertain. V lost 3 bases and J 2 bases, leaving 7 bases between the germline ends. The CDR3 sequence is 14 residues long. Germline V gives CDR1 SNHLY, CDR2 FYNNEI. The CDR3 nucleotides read TGTGCCAGCAGTGACACCTACAACACCGGGGAGCTGTTTTTT. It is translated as CASSDTYNTGELFF.

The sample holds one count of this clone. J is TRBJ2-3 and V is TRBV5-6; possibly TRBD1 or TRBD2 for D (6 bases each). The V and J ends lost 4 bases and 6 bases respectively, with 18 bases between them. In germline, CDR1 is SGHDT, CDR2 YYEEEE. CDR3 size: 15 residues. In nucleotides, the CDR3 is TGTGCCAGCAGCGTTTTGGCCGGGGGCAGGGATACGCAGTATTTT. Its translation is CASSVLAGGRDTQYF. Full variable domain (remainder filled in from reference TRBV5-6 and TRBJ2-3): DAGVTQSPTHLIKTRGQQVTLRCSPKSGHDTVSWYQQALGQGPQFIFQYYEEEERQRGNFPDRFSGHQFPNYSSELNVNALLLGDSALYLCASSVLAGGRDTQYFGPGTRLTVL.

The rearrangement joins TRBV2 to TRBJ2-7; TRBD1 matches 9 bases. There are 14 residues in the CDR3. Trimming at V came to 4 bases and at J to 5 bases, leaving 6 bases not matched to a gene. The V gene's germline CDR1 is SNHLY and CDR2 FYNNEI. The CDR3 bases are TGTGCCAGCAGTGCCGGGACAGGGTTCGACGAGCAGTACTTC. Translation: CASSAGTGFDEQYF.

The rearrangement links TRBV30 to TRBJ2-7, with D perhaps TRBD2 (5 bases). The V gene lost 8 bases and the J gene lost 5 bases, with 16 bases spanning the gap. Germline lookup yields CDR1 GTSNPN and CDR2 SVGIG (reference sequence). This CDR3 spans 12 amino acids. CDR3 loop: CALSRGSHEQYF. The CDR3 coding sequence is TGTGCCCTCAGTCGAGGGTCCCACGAGCAGTACTTC.

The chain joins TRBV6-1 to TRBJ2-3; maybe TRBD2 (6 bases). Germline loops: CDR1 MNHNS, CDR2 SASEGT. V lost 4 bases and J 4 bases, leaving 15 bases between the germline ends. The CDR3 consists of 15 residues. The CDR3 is CASSAPRELADTQYF. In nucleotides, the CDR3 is TGTGCCAGCAGTGCGCCTCGGGAGCTAGCAGATACGCAGTATTTT.

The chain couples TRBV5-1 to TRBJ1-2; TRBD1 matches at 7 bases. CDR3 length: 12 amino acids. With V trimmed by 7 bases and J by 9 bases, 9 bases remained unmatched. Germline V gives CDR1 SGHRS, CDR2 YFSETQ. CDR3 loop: CASYDREMSYTF. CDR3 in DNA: TGCGCCAGCTACGACAGGGAGATGAGCTACACCTTC. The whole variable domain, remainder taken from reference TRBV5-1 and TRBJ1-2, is KAGVTQTPRYLIKTRGQQVTLSCSPISGHRSVSWYQQTPGQGLQFLFEYFSETQRNKGNFPGRFSGRQFSNSRSEMNVSTLELGDSALYLCASYDREMSYTFGSGTRLTVV.

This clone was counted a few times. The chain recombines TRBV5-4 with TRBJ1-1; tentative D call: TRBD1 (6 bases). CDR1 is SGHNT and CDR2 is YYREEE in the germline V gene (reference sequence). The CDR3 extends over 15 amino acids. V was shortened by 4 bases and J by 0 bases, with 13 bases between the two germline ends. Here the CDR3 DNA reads TGTGCCAGCAGCACAACCGGACAGATGAACACTGAAGCTTTCTTT. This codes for CASSTTGQMNTEAFF.

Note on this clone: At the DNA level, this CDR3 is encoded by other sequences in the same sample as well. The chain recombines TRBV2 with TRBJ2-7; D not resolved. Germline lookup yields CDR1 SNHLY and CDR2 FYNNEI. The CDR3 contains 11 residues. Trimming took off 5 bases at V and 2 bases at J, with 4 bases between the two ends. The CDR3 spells CASSPTYEQYF. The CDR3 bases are TGTGCCAGCAGTCCGACCTACGAGCAGTACTTC.

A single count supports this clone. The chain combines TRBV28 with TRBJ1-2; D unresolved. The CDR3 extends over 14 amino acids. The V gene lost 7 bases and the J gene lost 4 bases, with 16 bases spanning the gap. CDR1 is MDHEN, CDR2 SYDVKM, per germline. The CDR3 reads CASKSAGNGYGYTF. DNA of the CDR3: TGTGCCAGCAAGTCGGCCGGGAATGGCTATGGCTACACCTTC.